This entry lists 21 T cell receptor beta chains sequenced from one sample in a study of T cells after yellow fever vaccination. TCRdb processed the 5' RACE reads anew with MiXCR; each CDR3 protein has one entry. This sample yields approximately 610,000 distinct CDR3 sequences, of which less than 20% are seen a single time; approximately 15% belongs to the top ten. Sequences were derived from PBMCs, sampled 4 to 5 days after the first yellow fever vaccination. Receptors originate from a man between 18 and 35 years old who received the YFV17D yellow fever vaccine.

The chain couples TRBV5-1 to TRBJ1-1, with no clear D. V shed 4 bases and J shed 1 base, with 8 bases lying between them. The CDR3 consists of 13 residues. Germline CDR1 is SGHRS and CDR2 is YFSETQ. The CDR3 region has the DNA TGCGCCAGCAGCCCGGTGGCGAACACTGAAGCTTTCTTT. Translating it yields CASSPVANTEAFF.

The chain links TRBV7-6 to TRBJ2-3; D is possibly TRBD2 (6 bases). CDR1 and CDR2 from the germline V gene are SGHVS and FNYEAQ. Trimming cost V 3 bases and J 2 bases, with 12 bases left between them. This CDR3 comprises 15 residues. CDR3 amino acids: CASSLEGTDTDTQYF. In DNA form, the CDR3 reads TGTGCCAGCAGCTTGGAGGGGACCGACACAGATACGCAGTATTTT.

CDR3 sequence reads: CASSYVAEAFF. CDR3 sequence (DNA): TGTGCCAGCAGTTATGTCGCTGAAGCTTTCTTT. The chain employs TRBV6-6 and TRBJ1-1; D remains unclear. The V end was cut by 3 bases, the J end by 6 bases, with 5 bases between. From germline, CDR1 is MNHNY and CDR2 SVGAGI (reference sequence). This CDR3 spans 11 amino acids.

This clonotype turned up a few times. The CDR3 DNA reads as TGTGCCAGCAGTGACGTCGGAGCTCTCGAGCAGTACGTC. Encoded protein: CASSDVGALEQYV. This chain connects TRBV2 to TRBJ2-7, with D unclear. Germline assignment: CDR1 SNHLY and CDR2 FYNNEI. Trimming took off 3 bases at V and 6 bases at J, with 12 bases between the two ends. The CDR3 consists of 13 residues.

This clonotype was found a few times. The chain combines TRBV7-3 with TRBJ2-3, with 7 bases matching TRBD2. The CDR3 totals 14 residues. V gave up 4 bases and J gave up 5 bases; unmatched junction bases: 6. CDR1 and CDR2 (germline): SGHTA, FQGTGA. In nucleotides, the CDR3 is TGTGCCAGCAGCTCCACCCCTAGCGGAGATACGCAGTATTTT. Translation gives CASSSTPSGDTQYF. Looking up the rest from reference TRBV7-3 and TRBJ2-3 gives the full variable domain: GAGVSQTPSNKVTEKGKYVELRCDPISGHTALYWYRQSLGQGPEFLIYFQGTGAADDSGLPNDRFFAVRPEGSVSTLKIQRTERGDSAVYLCASSSTPSGDTQYFGPGTRLTVL.

This clonotype has more than one count but fewer than ten. The genes are TRBV28 and TRBJ1-5, with a tentative D call TRBD1 (6 bases). The germline V gene has CDR1 MDHEN and CDR2 SYDVKM. Trimming cost V 7 bases and J 6 bases, with 16 bases left between them. The CDR3 length is 14 residues. CDR3 sequence: CASIHPQGGQPQHF. The DNA of the CDR3 is TGTGCCAGCATCCATCCACAGGGCGGTCAGCCCCAGCATTTT.

Only a few counts were recorded for this clonotype. The rearrangement joins TRBV9 to TRBJ2-5, with D uncertain. Trimming took off 2 bases at V and 5 bases at J, with 7 bases between the two ends. Germline-derived CDR1 and CDR2 are SGDLS and YYNGEE. The CDR3 has 12 amino acids. CDR3 DNA: TGTGCCAGCAGCGTTTTCGGCGAGACCCAGTACTTC. This sequence encodes CASSVFGETQYF.

This clonotype was detected a few times. V usage is TRBV27 and J usage is TRBJ1-4; D is undetermined. CDR3 size: 13 residues. V lost 6 bases to trimming and J lost 3 bases, with 8 bases between them. Germline V gene data show CDR1 as MNHEY and CDR2 as SMNVEV (reference sequence). This CDR3 is CASSWEANEKLFF. CDR3 bases: TGTGCCAGCAGCTGGGAAGCTAATGAAAAACTGTTTTTT.

This chain joins TRBV5-1 and TRBJ2-1; a possible D gene is TRBD2 (6 bases). V was pared by 3 bases and J by 3 bases, with 7 bases between. The CDR3 spans 13 residues. CDR1 and CDR2 from the germline V gene are SGHRS and YFSETQ. DNA of the CDR3: TGCGCCAGCAGCTGGGGGGACTACAATGAGCAGTTCTTC. It yields the protein CASSWGDYNEQFF.

This rearrangement joins TRBV4-2 to TRBJ2-7; weak D call: TRBD1 (6 bases). Looked up from germline, CDR1 is LGHNA and CDR2 is YNFKEQ. Trimming took off 1 base at V and 5 bases at J, with 15 bases between the two ends. The CDR3 runs to 15 residues. The CDR3 protein is CASSQVPGQSHEQYF. The CDR3 nucleotides are TGTGCCAGCAGCCAAGTTCCCGGACAGTCCCACGAGCAGTACTTC.

This clonotype was seen many times. This chain links TRBV10-3 with TRBJ1-3; D ambiguous. Per the germline V gene, CDR1 is ENHRY and CDR2 is SYGVKD. This CDR3 contains 13 residues. The V end lost 2 bases, the J end lost 0 bases, and 2 bases lay between the germline ends. Here the CDR3 DNA reads TGTGCCATCAGTGAGATCTCTGGAAACACCATATATTTT. As protein: CAISEISGNTIYF.

The chain recombines TRBV29-1 with TRBJ1-2; D not certain. V lost 1 base and J lost 6, with 15 bases in between. CDR3 length equals 14 residues. Looked up from germline, CDR1 is SQVTM and CDR2 is ANQGSEA. The CDR3 nucleotides read TGCAGCGTTGAAGCAGGCCTCCATCGGGATGGCTACACCTTC. Its translation is CSVEAGLHRDGYTF.

The chain employs TRBV6-2 or TRBV6-3 and TRBJ2-1; 10 nucleotides agree with TRBD1. The CDR3 spans 15 residues. The V gene end was trimmed by 7 bases and the J gene end by 7 bases; junction bases not matched to a gene: 10. Germline CDR1 is MNHEY and CDR2 is SVGEGT. In DNA form, the CDR3 reads TGTGCCAGCAATTGGCCGGGACAGGGGAGGAATGAGCAGTTCTTC. This sequence encodes CASNWPGQGRNEQFF.

This clonotype turned up a few times. The rearrangement links TRBV12-3 or TRBV12-4 to TRBJ1-1, with a tentative D call TRBD1 (6 bases). The CDR3 totals 12 residues. Trimming took off 4 bases at V and 11 bases at J, with 14 bases between the two ends. This CDR3 is CASSSQGGRAFF. DNA for the CDR3: TGTGCCAGCAGTTCTCAAGGGGGTCGGGCTTTCTTT.

This clonotype was counted only a few times. The genes are TRBV24-1 and TRBJ2-1; 9 bases map to TRBD1. Germline CDR1 reads KGHDR; CDR2 reads SFDVKD. The CDR3 consists of 16 residues. V shed 0 bases and J 6 bases; nucleotides not matched to a gene: 5. The CDR3 bases are TGTGCCACCAGTGATTTGGTCGGGACAGGGTTCAATGAGCAGTTCTTC. Its translation: CATSDLVGTGFNEQFF.

This clonotype was counted between two and nine times. This chain joins TRBV4-3 and TRBJ2-3, with a weak D call TRBD2 (6 bases). V was trimmed by 0 bases and J by 5 bases, leaving 18 bases between them. This CDR3 contains 17 residues. The germline gives CDR1 LGHNA, CDR2 YSLEER. CDR3 loop: CASSQDRGWRGRDTQYF. The CDR3 coding sequence is TGCGCCAGCAGCCAAGATCGGGGATGGCGGGGCAGAGATACGCAGTATTTT.

This sequence joins TRBV12-3 or TRBV12-4 and TRBJ1-5; D is uncertain. V lost 4 bases, J lost 4 bases, and 11 bases lay in between. CDR3 length: 14 amino acids. The CDR3 loop is CASSWYPTNQPQHF. The CDR3 coding sequence is TGTGCCAGCAGTTGGTACCCCACGAATCAGCCCCAGCATTTT.

J is TRBJ2-7 and V is TRBV25-1; TRBD1 is a possible D gene (6 bases). Looked up from germline, CDR1 is MGHDK and CDR2 is SYGVNS. The V end lost 2 bases, the J end lost 3 bases, and 11 bases lay between the germline ends. This CDR3 region has 14 residues. The CDR3 DNA reads as TGTGCCAGCAGTGAAGAACAGGGCGGCTACGAGCAGTACTTC. Translating gives CASSEEQGGYEQYF.

This clonotype has ten or more counts. This chain joins TRBV5-1 and TRBJ2-7, with D unresolved. The germline V gene has CDR1 SGHRS and CDR2 YFSETQ. This CDR3 spans 11 amino acids. The V and J ends lost 4 bases and 2 bases respectively, with 4 bases between them. DNA for the CDR3: TGCGCCAGCAGCGCGGCCTACGAGCAGTACTTC. This translates into CASSAAYEQYF.

The chain joins TRBV7-2 to TRBJ2-1; the D gene is possibly TRBD2 (6 bases). Germline CDR1 is SGHTA and CDR2 is FQGNSA. There are 17 residues in the CDR3. Between the trimmed V and J ends, which lost 2 bases and 6 bases, there was a span of 20 bases. CDR3 DNA: TGTGCCAGCAGCTTATTAGTTGGCGGGGCGGACCGCAATGAGCAGTTCTTC. Residues: CASSLLVGGADRNEQFF.

This clonotype was detected a few times. This rearrangement joins TRBV27 to TRBJ2-6, with D hard to call. Between the trimmed V and J ends, which lost 3 bases and 0 bases, there was a span of 9 bases. Germline-derived CDR1 and CDR2 are MNHEY and SMNVEV (reference sequence). There are 16 residues in the CDR3. As DNA, the CDR3 is TGTGCCAGCAGTTTGCGCGGATCCTCTGGGGCCAACGTCCTGACTTTC. It codes for CASSLRGSSGANVLTF.